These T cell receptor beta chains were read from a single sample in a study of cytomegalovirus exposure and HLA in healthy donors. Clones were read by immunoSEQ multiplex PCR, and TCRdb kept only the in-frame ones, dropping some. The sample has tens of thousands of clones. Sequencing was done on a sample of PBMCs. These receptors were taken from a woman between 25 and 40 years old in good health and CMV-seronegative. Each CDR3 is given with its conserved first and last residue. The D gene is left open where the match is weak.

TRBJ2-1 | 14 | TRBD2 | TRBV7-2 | CASSLTSGGNEQFF | TGTGCCAGCAGCTTGACTAGCGGGGGCAATGAGCAGTTCTTC
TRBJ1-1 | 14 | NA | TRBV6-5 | CASSYSRDLAEAFF | TGTGCCAGCAGTTACTCCAGGGATCTTGCTGAAGCTTTCTTT
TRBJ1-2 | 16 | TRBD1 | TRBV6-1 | CASSDLRTGGERGYTF | TGTGCCAGCAGTGATCTCCGGACAGGGGGCGAGAGGGGCTACACCTTC
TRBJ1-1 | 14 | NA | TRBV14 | CASSRLGANTEAFF | TGTGCCAGCAGTCGCCTGGGGGCGAACACTGAAGCTTTCTTT
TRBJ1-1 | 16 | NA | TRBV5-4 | CASSSKVAALNTEAFF | TGTGCCAGCAGCTCCAAAGTGGCGGCCTTGAACACTGAAGCTTTCTTT
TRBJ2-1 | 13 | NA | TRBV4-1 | CASSQDIPSRQFF | TGCGCCAGCAGCCAAGATATCCCTAGCCGGCAGTTCTTC
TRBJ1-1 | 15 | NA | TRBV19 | CASSFDTFMNTEAFF | TGTGCCAGTAGTTTTGATACATTTATGAACACTGAAGCTTTCTTT
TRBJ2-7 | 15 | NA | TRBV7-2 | CASRRGGWGGYEQYF | TGTGCCAGCAGGCGGGGAGGATGGGGAGGTTACGAGCAGTACTTC
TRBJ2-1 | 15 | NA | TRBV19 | CASRLDRSSYNEQFF | TGTGCCAGTAGATTAGACAGGAGCTCCTACAATGAGCAGTTCTTC
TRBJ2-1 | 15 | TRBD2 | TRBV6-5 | CASSRTSGPYNEQFF | TGTGCCAGCAGCCGTACTAGCGGCCCGTACAATGAGCAGTTCTTC
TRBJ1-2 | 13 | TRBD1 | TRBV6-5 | CASSYGQGGGYTF | TGTGCCAGCAGTTACGGACAGGGAGGTGGCTACACCTTC
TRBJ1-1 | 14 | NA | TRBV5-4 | CASSAGISNTEAFF | TGTGCCAGCAGCGCTGGCATCTCCAACACTGAAGCTTTCTTT
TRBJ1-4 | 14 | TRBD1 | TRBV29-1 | CSARTGVSNEKLFF | TGCAGCGCTCGTACAGGGGTGTCTAATGAAAAACTGTTTTTT
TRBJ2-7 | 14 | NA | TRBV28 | CASSHGQSSYEQYF | TGTGCCAGCAGTCACGGACAGAGCTCCTACGAGCAGTACTTC
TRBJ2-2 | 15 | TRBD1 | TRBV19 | CASRNRGTHTGELFF | TGTGCCAGTAGAAACAGGGGGACCCACACCGGGGAGCTGTTTTTT
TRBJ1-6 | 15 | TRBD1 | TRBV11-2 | CASSLGSGGGSPLHF | TGTGCCAGCAGCTTAGGTTCAGGGGGTGGTTCACCCCTCCACTTT
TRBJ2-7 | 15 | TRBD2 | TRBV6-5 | CASSLTSGSAYEQYF | TGTGCCAGCAGCCTGACTAGCGGAAGCGCCTACGAGCAGTACTTC
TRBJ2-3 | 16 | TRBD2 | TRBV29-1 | CSVASGVRGSTDTQYF | TGCAGCGTTGCCAGCGGGGTTAGAGGTAGCACAGATACGCAGTATTTT
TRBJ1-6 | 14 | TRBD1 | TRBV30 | CAWSATGYNSPLHF | TGTGCCTGGAGTGCGACAGGGTATAATTCACCCCTACACTTT
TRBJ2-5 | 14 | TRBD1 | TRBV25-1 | CASSELTGAETQYF | TGTGCCAGCAGTGAATTGACAGGGGCAGAGACCCAGTACTTC
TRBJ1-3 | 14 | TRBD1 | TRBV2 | CASSADRVGDTIYF | TGTGCCAGCAGTGCGGACAGGGTGGGTGACACCATATATTTT
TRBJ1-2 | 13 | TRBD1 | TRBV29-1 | CSVGGQGANGYTF | TGCAGCGTTGGGGGACAGGGAGCGAATGGCTACACCTTC
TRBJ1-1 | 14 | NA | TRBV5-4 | CASSLGGGGTEAFF | TGTGCCAGCAGCTTGGGGGGAGGGGGCACTGAAGCTTTCTTT
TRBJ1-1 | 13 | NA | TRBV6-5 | CASSSMLDTEAFF | TGTGCCAGCAGTTCCATGTTAGACACTGAAGCTTTCTTT
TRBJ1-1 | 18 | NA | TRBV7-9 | CASSHDRLADTGSTEAFF | TGTGCCAGCAGCCACGATCGTTTAGCAGACACAGGGAGCACTGAAGCTTTCTTT
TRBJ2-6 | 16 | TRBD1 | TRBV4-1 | CASSQAPGQGDNVLTF | TGCGCCAGCAGCCAAGCACCGGGACAGGGAGACAACGTCCTGACTTTC
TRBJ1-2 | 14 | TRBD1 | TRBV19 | CASSIGTGAYGYTF | TGTGCCAGTAGTATTGGGACAGGGGCCTATGGCTACACCTTC
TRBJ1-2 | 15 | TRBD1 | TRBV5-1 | CASSLSAGGDYGYTF | TGCGCCAGCAGCTTGTCGGCAGGGGGTGACTATGGCTACACCTTC
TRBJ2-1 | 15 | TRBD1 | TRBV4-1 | CASSPGTGREGEQFF | TGCGCCAGCAGCCCTGGGACAGGGAGAGAGGGTGAGCAGTTCTTC
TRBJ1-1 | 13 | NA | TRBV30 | CAWSVLRDTEAFF | TGTGCCTGGAGTGTTCTTCGAGACACTGAAGCTTTCTTT
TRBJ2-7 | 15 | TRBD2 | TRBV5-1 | CASSLASTSGYEQYF | TGCGCCAGCAGCTTGGCCTCGACTAGCGGCTACGAGCAGTACTTC
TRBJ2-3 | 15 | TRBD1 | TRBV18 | CASSSGTGGSDTQYF | TGTGCCAGCTCCTCCGGGACAGGGGGCTCAGATACGCAGTATTTT
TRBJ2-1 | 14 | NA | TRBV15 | CATSRDRGIDEQFF | TGTGCCACCAGCAGAGATAGAGGGATCGATGAGCAGTTCTTC
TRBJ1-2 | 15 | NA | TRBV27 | CASSLGAGERYGYTF | TGTGCCAGCAGTTTAGGGGCAGGGGAGCGATATGGCTACACCTTC
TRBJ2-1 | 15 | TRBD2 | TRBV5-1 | CASSLVASGHNEQFF | TGCGCCAGCAGCTTGGTGGCTAGCGGGCACAATGAGCAGTTCTTC
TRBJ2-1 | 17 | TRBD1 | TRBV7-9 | CASSRLVVYRGQDEQFF | TGTGCCAGCAGCCGTCTTGTCGTTTACAGGGGGCAGGATGAGCAGTTCTTC
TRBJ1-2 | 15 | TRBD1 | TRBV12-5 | CASGPGTGQRYGYTF | TGTGCTAGTGGTCCCGGGACAGGGCAGCGCTATGGCTACACCTTC
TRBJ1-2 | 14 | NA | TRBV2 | CASSVGVGNYGYTF | TGTGCCAGCAGTGTGGGAGTCGGTAACTATGGCTACACCTTC
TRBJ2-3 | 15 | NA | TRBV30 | CAWSQTGTKRDTQYF | TGTGCCTGGAGTCAAACCGGGACAAAGAGAGATACGCAGTATTTT
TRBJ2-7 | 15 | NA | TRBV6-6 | CASSLRQAGMDEQYF | TGTGCCAGCAGCCTACGACAGGCGGGCATGGACGAGCAGTACTTC
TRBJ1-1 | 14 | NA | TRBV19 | CASRAPGRNTEAFF | TGTGCCAGTAGGGCCCCAGGGCGGAACACTGAAGCTTTCTTT
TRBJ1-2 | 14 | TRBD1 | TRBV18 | CASSPDRGSYGYTF | TGTGCCAGCTCACCGGACAGGGGATCCTATGGCTACACCTTC
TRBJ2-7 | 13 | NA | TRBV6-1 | CASRDLKVSEQYF | TGTGCCAGCAGGGACTTGAAGGTTAGCGAGCAGTACTTC
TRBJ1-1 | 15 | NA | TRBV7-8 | CASTRGGTMNTEAFF | TGTGCCAGCACCCGAGGAGGGACGATGAACACTGAAGCTTTCTTT
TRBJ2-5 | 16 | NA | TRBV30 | CAWSPDRQPPGETQYF | TGTGCCTGGAGTCCCGACCGACAGCCACCCGGGGAGACCCAGTACTTC
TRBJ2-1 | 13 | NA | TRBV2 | CASIGRVINEQFF | TGTGCCAGCATAGGTCGGGTCATCAATGAGCAGTTCTTC
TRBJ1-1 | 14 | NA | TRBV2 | CASTPRGGNTEAFF | TGTGCCAGCACCCCAAGGGGGGGGAACACTGAAGCTTTCTTT
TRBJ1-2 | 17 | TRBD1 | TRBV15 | CATSRVPGQGSSYGYTF | TGTGCCACCAGCAGAGTTCCGGGACAGGGGTCTTCCTATGGCTACACCTTC
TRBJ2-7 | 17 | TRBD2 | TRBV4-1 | CASSQGVAGIFSYEQYF | TGCGCCAGCAGCCAAGGGGTAGCGGGTATCTTCTCCTACGAGCAGTACTTC
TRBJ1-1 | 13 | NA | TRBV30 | CAWSSRSDTEAFF | TGTGCCTGGAGTTCACGTTCAGACACTGAAGCTTTCTTT
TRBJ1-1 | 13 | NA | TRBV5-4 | CASSLDRSREAFF | TGTGCCAGCAGCTTGGACCGATCGAGAGAAGCTTTCTTT
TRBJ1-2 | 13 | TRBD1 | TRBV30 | CAWSMGQGFPGHF | TGTGCCTGGAGTATGGGACAGGGGTTTCCCGGACACTTC
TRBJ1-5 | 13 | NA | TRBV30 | CAWSGGINQPQHF | TGTGCCTGGAGCGGAGGGATTAATCAGCCCCAGCATTTT
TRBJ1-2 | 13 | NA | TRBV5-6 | CASSTGTNYGYTF | TGTGCCAGCAGTACCGGGACAAACTATGGCTACACCTTC
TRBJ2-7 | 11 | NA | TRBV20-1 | CSARDTGEQYF | TGCAGTGCGAGGGACACCGGCGAGCAGTACTTC
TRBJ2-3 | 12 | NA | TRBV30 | CAWESLTDTQYF | TGTGCCTGGGAAAGCCTCACAGATACGCAGTATTTT
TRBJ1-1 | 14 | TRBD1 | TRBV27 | CASSPGQGITEAFF | TGTGCCAGCAGTCCCGGACAGGGGATCACTGAAGCTTTCTTT
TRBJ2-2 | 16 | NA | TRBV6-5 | CASSFRGGANTGELFF | TGTGCCAGCAGTTTCCGCGGCGGGGCGAACACCGGGGAGCTGTTTTTT
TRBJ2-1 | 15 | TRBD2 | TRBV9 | CASSASGSTYNEQFF | TGTGCCAGCAGCGCAAGCGGGAGTACCTACAATGAGCAGTTCTTC